The following is a T cell receptor beta chain sequence with its context. This clone was detected only a few times. Its antigen remains unidentified. No much larger clone exists at a distance of one base, and base qualities are not known. The immunoSEQ Assay, a bias-controlled multiplex PCR, was used to amplify TCRbeta CDR3 regions from genomic DNA. Turning to the authors' computational methods: Nucleated cell counts per sample were estimated from amplification of reference gene primers within the assay. To quantify the absolute abundance of each unique TCRbeta CDR3 rearrangement, sequence reads were collapsed and filtered. Productive Simpson clonality was computed per sample as the square root of Simpson's diversity index over productive rearrangements. Drawn from immuneACCESS, this table holds only the in-frame rearrangements with V and J called that TCRdb kept. Clones are partly lost; checked studies trace under half to an unresolved V gene and leave the rest unexplained. V and J calls and clone size are copied from that table; D and trimming were computed from the DNA. The sample contains fewer than 250,000 clones, around four fifths of them found a single time. The ten largest clones take up just over 2.5% of the sample.

Whole blood was collected in K2EDTA tubes by collaborating institutions according to the institutions' own protocols. For TCRbeta analysis, collaborators shipped samples in one of three forms: frozen whole blood, isolated PBMCs, or DNA extracted from either of those sample types. From cysteine to phenylalanine, the CDR3 is 14 amino acids long. The CDR3 DNA has 42 bases and is translated from base 1. V is reduced by 2 bases and J by 4 bases, leaving a spacing of 12 bases between them. The germline V gene supplies CDR1 SGHRS and CDR2 YFSETQ. This sample is drawn from a study of blood T cell repertoires in COVID-19 (dated by TCRdb to between 2020 and 2021). Regarding the research as a whole: Samples covering the acute and convalescent phases of COVID-19 were provided by collaborators in the United States, Italy and Spain. The prospective study material was composed of cDNA or gDNA derived from T cells, B-cell-depleted T cells, or PBMCs. The dataset comprised deeply sampled blood TCRbeta repertoires from subjects exposed to, actively infected with, or recovered from COVID-19. Nearly every sample came with metadata listing a de-identified subject ID, COVID-19 status, age in years and sex. The samples were drawn from the first 160 participants of the ongoing ImmuneRACE study and from 1,200 or so subjects provided by 6 global collaborators. Where HLA class I and class II types were available, the types were taken from metadata supplied by the sample provider, not from assay-based typing. The repertoires were released in a freely available public database intended as a resource for research on the immune response to SARS-CoV-2. Overall results and qualifications from the work: The amount of clinical and demographic metadata varied by source and participant and was provided uncurated.

The receptor comes from a woman in her 70s with active or convalescent COVID-19. What was sequenced was peripheral blood. The chain was built from TRBV5-1 and TRBJ1-1, with an unclear D gene assignment. The DNA sequence follows: TGCGCCAGCAGCTTATCGGGGAGGAGCACTGAAGCTTTCTTT. It codes for CASSLSGRSTEAFF.